This TCR beta chain derives from a study of glioma-infiltrating T cells after dendritic cell vaccination. About the study: Samples are from glioblastoma patients in Phase I and II dendritic cell vaccine trials. At biweekly intervals, patients got three intradermal dendritic cell vaccine injections. Study-wide results and caveats: Only a small number of patients had complete blood and tumor samples.

PBMC sampling occurred before vaccination, two weeks after the third dose, and at progression. Concerning this clone itself: Its antigen remains unidentified.

Clones were sequenced by immunoSEQ multiplex PCR, and TCRdb holds only the in-frame ones, with some missing. The repertoire holds roughly 100,000 clones, 75% to 85% seen once, with roughly 12% in the top ten. The V gene's germline CDR1 is LGHNT and CDR2 FRNRAP. Between the trimmed V and J ends, which lost 2 bases and 6 bases, there was a span of 8 bases. The CDR3 runs 12 residues. The TCR originated in a human donor with glioblastoma. The specimen was blood, collected before dendritic cell vaccination. The rearrangement links TRBV12-5 to TRBJ2-7; D is perhaps TRBD2 (5 bases). For the CDR3, the DNA is TGTGCTAGTGGTTTGCGGGATAGCGAGCAGTACTTC. Residues: CASGLRDSEQYF.